This T cell receptor (beta chain) was captured in a study of blood T cell repertoires in COVID-19. The method was immunoSEQ multiplex PCR; TCRdb's version includes in-frame clones alone and lacks a portion of them. The sample shows fewer than 200,000 clones, 80% to 90% of them seen only once. Material for sequencing was peripheral blood. This clonotype originated in a middle-aged man with acute or convalescent COVID-19.

CDR3 sequence: CASSADPSNYGYTF. As DNA, the CDR3 is TGCGCCAGCAGTGCAGATCCGTCTAACTATGGCTACACCTTC. The gene calls are TRBV10-1 and TRBJ1-2, with unresolved D. Between the trimmed V and J ends, which lost 4 bases and 0 bases, there was a span of 9 bases. In germline, CDR1 is WNHNN, CDR2 SYGVQD (reference sequence). The CDR3 extends over 14 amino acids.